This T cell receptor (beta chain) stems from a study of T cell responses to AZD1222 COVID-19 vaccine. Overall study context: Researchers grouped second doses given at about 4 or about 12 weeks into one pool.

This CDR3 contains 19 residues. The assay was immunoSEQ multiplex PCR, and TCRdb's table has in-frame clones only and misses some. The data show fewer than 110,000 clones, 90% seen once. The chain carries TRBV12-2 and TRBJ1-2; the D segment call TRBD1 is taken from the table without a DNA check. TRBV12-2 is termed a pseudogene. The sequencing here drew on peripheral blood, taken on day 0 of AZD1222 vaccination. The receptor was derived from an adult in good health. For the CDR3, the DNA is TGTGCAAGTCGCCTCTCACCGGGACAGGAAAGGGGACCCGTCTATGGCTACACCTTC. Amino acids: CASRLSPGQERGPVYGYTF.